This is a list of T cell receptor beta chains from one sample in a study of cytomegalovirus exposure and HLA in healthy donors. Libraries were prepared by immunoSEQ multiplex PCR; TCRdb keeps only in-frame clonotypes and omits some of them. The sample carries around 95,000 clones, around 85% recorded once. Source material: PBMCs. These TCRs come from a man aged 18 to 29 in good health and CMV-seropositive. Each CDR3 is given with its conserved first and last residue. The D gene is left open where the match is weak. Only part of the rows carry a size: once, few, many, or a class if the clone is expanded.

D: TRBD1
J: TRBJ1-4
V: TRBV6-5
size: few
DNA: TGTGCCAGCAGTACCCAGACAGGGGGAAATGAAAAACTGTTTTTT
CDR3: CASSTQTGGNEKLFF

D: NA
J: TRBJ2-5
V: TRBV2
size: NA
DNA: TGTGCCAGCAGTGACCCTATCTACCAAGAGACCCAGTACTTC
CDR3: CASSDPIYQETQYF

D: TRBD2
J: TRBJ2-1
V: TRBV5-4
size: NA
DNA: TGTGCCAGCAGCCCGGGAGGGGCTAGCGGGGACAATGAGCAGTTCTTC
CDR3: CASSPGGASGDNEQFF

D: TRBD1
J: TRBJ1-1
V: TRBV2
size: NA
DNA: TGTGCCAGCAGGGACAGGGGTTACACTGAAGCTTTCTTT
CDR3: CASRDRGYTEAFF

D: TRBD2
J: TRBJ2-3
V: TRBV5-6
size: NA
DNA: TGTGCCAGCAGCTTGTTGACTAGCGGTACAGATACGCAGTATTTT
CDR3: CASSLLTSGTDTQYF

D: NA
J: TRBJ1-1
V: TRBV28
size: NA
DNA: TGTGCCAGCAGTTCCGGCACGCGGCAGCGGCTCTTT
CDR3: CASSSGTRQRLF

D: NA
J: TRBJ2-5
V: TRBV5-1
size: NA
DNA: TGCGCCAGCAGCTTGGGTGGGGAGGAGACCCAGTACTTC
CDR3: CASSLGGEETQYF

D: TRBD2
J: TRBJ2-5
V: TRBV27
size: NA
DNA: TGTGCCAGCCAGACTAGCGGGAGGGGGGAGACCCAGTACTTC
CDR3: CASQTSGRGETQYF

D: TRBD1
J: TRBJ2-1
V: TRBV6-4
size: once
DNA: TGTGCCAGCAAACCGGGACAGGGGGCCTATGAGCAGTTCTTC
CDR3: CASKPGQGAYEQFF

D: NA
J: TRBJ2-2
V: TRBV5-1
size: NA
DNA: TGCGCCAGCAGCTTGGACCACGGGGAAGTCGGGGAGCTGTTTTTT
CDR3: CASSLDHGEVGELFF

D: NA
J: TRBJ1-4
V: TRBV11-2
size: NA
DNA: TGTGCCAGCAGCTTGGGGGGGTACTATGAAAAACTGTTTTTT
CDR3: CASSLGGYYEKLFF

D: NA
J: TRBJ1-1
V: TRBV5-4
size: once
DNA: TGTGCCAGCAGCTTACAGTTGAACACTGAAGCTTTCTTT
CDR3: CASSLQLNTEAFF

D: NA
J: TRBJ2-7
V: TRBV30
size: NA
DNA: TGTGCCTGGACCCCCGGGCCCTTTGGGGGGGAGCAGTACTTC
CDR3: CAWTPGPFGGEQYF

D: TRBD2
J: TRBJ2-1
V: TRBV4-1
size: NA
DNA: TGCGCCAGCAGCCAAGGAAGCGGGAGTCTAGACAATGAGCAGTTCTTC
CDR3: CASSQGSGSLDNEQFF

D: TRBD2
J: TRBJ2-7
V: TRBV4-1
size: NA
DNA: TGCGCCAGCAGCCCTACTAGCGATAGCTCCTACGAGCAGTACTTC
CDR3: CASSPTSDSSYEQYF

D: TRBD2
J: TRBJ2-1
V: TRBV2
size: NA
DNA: TGTGCCAGCAGGGAAAGCGGGAGCTCCTACAATGAGCAGTTCTTC
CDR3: CASRESGSSYNEQFF

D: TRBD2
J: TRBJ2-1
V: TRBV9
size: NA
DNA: TGTGCCAGCAGCGCAGGGTTACTAGCGATCAACAATGAGCAGTTCTTC
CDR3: CASSAGLLAINNEQFF